This T cell receptor (beta chain) was obtained from a study of blood T cell repertoires in COVID-19. Study in general: PBMCs, B-cell-depleted T cells, or T cells were the source of the cDNA or gDNA that made up the material.

TCRdb keeps only in-frame clones here, not all; method: immunoSEQ multiplex PCR. The table lists approximately 130,000 clones, 84% of them singletons. The germline V and J ends were trimmed by 3 bases and 0 bases, with 8 bases remaining between them. Germline assignment: CDR1 SEHNR and CDR2 FQNEAQ (reference sequence). The CDR3 extends over 14 amino acids. Sequenced material: peripheral blood. The gene calls are TRBV7-9 and TRBJ1-1; D gene unclear. The sequence derives from a human donor in a cohort sampled during active COVID-19. CDR3 bases: TGTGCCAGCAGCTTGGGGAGCCTGAACACTGAAGCTTTCTTT. Translation gives CASSLGSLNTEAFF.